This TCR beta chain was sequenced in a study of a mutant IDH1 vaccine in newly diagnosed glioma. Time point of the sample: week 23, last vaccination. Each vaccine dose was 300 ug of mutant IDH1 20-mer peptide, with topical imiquimod. A note on this clone: Its antigen is still unknown.

Sequencing was performed with immunoSEQ multiplex PCR; in TCRdb, only in-frame clones are kept and a portion is missing. The data show about 53,000 clones, about 81% seen once. This clonotype was sampled from a woman aged 40 to 55 with glioma. Some clones in this sample may be carry-over from other donors' samples. The sequencing here drew on PBMCs, taken from a glioma patient whose treatment included an IDH1 peptide vaccine.

CDR3 amino acids: CASSQGDQYGYTF. The CDR3 nucleotides read TGCGCCAGCAGCCAGGGCGACCAGTATGGCTACACCTTC. This sequence joins TRBV4-1 and TRBJ1-2; D gene unclear. Germline V gene sequence: CDR1 MGHRA, CDR2 YSYEKL. CDR3 length: 13 residues. V was shortened by 3 bases and J by 5 bases, with 10 bases between the two germline ends.